One and the same sample provided the 13 T cell receptor beta chains below, sequenced in a study of shared clonotypes between healthy human individuals (dated by TCRdb to about 2020). Library construction relied on the immunoSEQ multiplex PCR assay. TCRdb obtained this table from immuneACCESS and retained in-frame rearrangements with V and J assigned. These tables miss some clones; where compared with another copy, unresolved V genes account for less than half of the shortfall, and the remainder is unexplained. Recorded for this sample are 150,000 to 200,000 clones; roughly 70% of them occurred a single time. More than 9% of the sample lies in the top ten. Input material: memory CD4+ T cells sorted from blood. The cell subset or site label for this specimen denotes: CD45RA-negative fraction. The source of these receptors is a man aged 25 to 40 in good health.

This clone was picked up a small number of times. The CDR3 loop is CASVTAKGLGYTF. CDR3 sequence (DNA): TGTGCCAGTGTGACAGCGAAGGGGCTCGGCTACACCTTC. V usage is TRBV19 and J usage is TRBJ1-2, with TRBD1 as a possible D gene (5 bases). Germline values: CDR1 LNHDA, CDR2 SQIVND (reference sequence). CDR3 size: 13 residues. V was cut by 8 bases and J by 8 bases, with 18 bases left in between. The complete variable domain, with remaining parts taken from reference TRBV19 and TRBJ1-2, reads DGGITQSPKYLFRKEGQNVTLSCEQNLNHDAMYWYRQDPGQGLRLIYYSQIVNDFQKGDIAEGYSVSREKKESFPLTVTSAQKNPTAFYLCASVTAKGLGYTFGSGTRLTVV.

This chain connects TRBV7-9 to TRBJ2-2, with D unclear. V dropped 9 bases and J dropped 3 bases, with 8 bases sitting between them. Germline assignment: CDR1 SEHNR and CDR2 FQNEAQ (reference sequence). This CDR3 region has 12 residues. CDR3: CASWADTGELFF. The CDR3 coding sequence is TGTGCCAGTTGGGCTGACACCGGGGAGCTGTTTTTT.

This rearrangement joins TRBV5-5 to TRBJ2-2; D may match TRBD1 or TRBD2 (5 bases each). CDR1 is SGHKS, CDR2 YYEKEE, per germline (reference sequence). CDR3 length equals 14 residues. V was shortened by 5 bases and J by 5 bases, with 13 bases between the two germline ends. CDR3 loop: CASRAGWGTGELFF. The DNA of the CDR3 is TGTGCCAGCAGGGCAGGGTGGGGGACCGGGGAGCTGTTTTTT.

The rearrangement uses TRBV5-6 and TRBJ2-5, with 9 bases matching TRBD1. V was pared by 0 bases and J by 1 base, with 1 base of the junction left unmatched. The CDR3 has 15 amino acids. Germline lookup yields CDR1 SGHDT and CDR2 YYEEEE. This chain's CDR3 is CASSLDRGLQETQYF. CDR3 in DNA: TGTGCCAGCAGCTTGGACAGGGGGCTCCAAGAGACCCAGTACTTC.

V gene TRBV2 combines with J gene TRBJ2-3, with D possibly being TRBD1 or TRBD2 (6 bases each). The CDR3 is 15 residues long. Germline assignment: CDR1 SNHLY and CDR2 FYNNEI. V was shortened by 4 bases and J by 4 bases, with 15 bases between the two germline ends. In nucleotides, the CDR3 is TGTGCCAGCAGTGGGCAGCTTAGGGGGGCAGATACGCAGTATTTT. Protein: CASSGQLRGADTQYF.

This clone was found many times. The chain has TRBV6-1 and TRBJ1-1; D may be TRBD1 (5 bases). CDR3 length: 14 amino acids. From germline, CDR1 is MNHNS and CDR2 SASEGT. The V gene lost 7 bases and the J gene lost 0 bases, with 12 bases spanning the gap. CDR3 nucleotide sequence: TGTGCCAGCACGTGGGGGAGCATGAACACTGAAGCTTTCTTT. Translating gives CASTWGSMNTEAFF.

In its sample, this clone was seen a few times. V is TRBV20-1 and J is TRBJ1-1; D not certain. Germline values: CDR1 DFQATT, CDR2 SNEGSKA (reference sequence). The V and J ends lost 2 bases and 3 bases respectively, with 4 bases between them. CDR3 length: 11 amino acids. CDR3 nucleotide sequence: TGCAGTGCTAGATTCTACACTGAAGCTTTCTTT. Its protein product is CSARFYTEAFF.

This clone was seen only a few times. V gene TRBV11-2 combines with J gene TRBJ2-3; tentatively, D is TRBD2 (5 bases). The CDR3 runs 15 residues. V was clipped by 1 base and J by 1 base, with 9 bases between them. Germline lookup yields CDR1 SGHAT and CDR2 FQNNGV. CDR3 amino acids: CASSLGESGTDTQYF. The CDR3 DNA follows: TGTGCCAGCAGCTTAGGGGAGAGCGGCACAGATACGCAGTATTTT.

The chain has TRBV2 and TRBJ1-1, with 9 bases fitting TRBD1. CDR1 and CDR2 (germline): SNHLY, FYNNEI. The V and J ends lost 6 bases and 6 bases, in that order; junction bases with no gene match: 8. There are 14 residues in the CDR3. The CDR3 bases are TGTGCCAGCAGGGTGGGACAGGGATTTTCTGAAGCTTTCTTT. It specifies CASRVGQGFSEAFF.

This clone appeared many times. The rearrangement links TRBV7-2 to TRBJ1-2; D remains ambiguous. V lost 2 bases and J 4 bases, leaving 20 bases between the germline ends. CDR3 length: 17 amino acids. The germline CDR1 and CDR2 sequences are SGHTA and FQGNSA. The CDR3 is CASSLSLASGPIYGYTF. The CDR3 region has the DNA TGTGCCAGCAGCTTAAGCTTAGCCTCCGGGCCGATCTATGGCTACACCTTC.

This chain connects TRBV7-8 to TRBJ1-4; D might be TRBD1 (5 bases). Deletions cut 5 bases from V and 7 bases from J, with 17 bases between. CDR1 and CDR2 from the germline V gene are SGHVS and FQNEAQ. The CDR3 runs 15 residues. The CDR3 bases are TGTGCCAGCAGCAAAGACGGACTTGGGGGTGAAAAACTGTTTTTT. Translated, it gives CASSKDGLGGEKLFF.

The J gene is TRBJ2-5, the V gene TRBV5-1; 9 bases are a match to TRBD1. Looked up from germline, CDR1 is SGHRS and CDR2 is YFSETQ. The CDR3 covers 14 residues. J lost 4 bases, V lost 5 bases, and 6 bases had no gene match. The CDR3 DNA reads TGCGCCAGCAGAGAGGGGACAGGGCGAGAGACCCAGTACTTC. As protein: CASREGTGRETQYF.

The genes are TRBV6-6 and TRBJ1-1; D is uncertain. Germline V gene data show CDR1 as MNHNY and CDR2 as SVGAGI (reference sequence). There are 14 residues in the CDR3. Trimming took off 2 bases at V and 6 bases at J, with 13 bases between the two ends. CDR3 sequence: CASSYGQEKAEAFF. DNA for the CDR3: TGTGCCAGCAGTTACGGGCAGGAAAAGGCTGAAGCTTTCTTT.